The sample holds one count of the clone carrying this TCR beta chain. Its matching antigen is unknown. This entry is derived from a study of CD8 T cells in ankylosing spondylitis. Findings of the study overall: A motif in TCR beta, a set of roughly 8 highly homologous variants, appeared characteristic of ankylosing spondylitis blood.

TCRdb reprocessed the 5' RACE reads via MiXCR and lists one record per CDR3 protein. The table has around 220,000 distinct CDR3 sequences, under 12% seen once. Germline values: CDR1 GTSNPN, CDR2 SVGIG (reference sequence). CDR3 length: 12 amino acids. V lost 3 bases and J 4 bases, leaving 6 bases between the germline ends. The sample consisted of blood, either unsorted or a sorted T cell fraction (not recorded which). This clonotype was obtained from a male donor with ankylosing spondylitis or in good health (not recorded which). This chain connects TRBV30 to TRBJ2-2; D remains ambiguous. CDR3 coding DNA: TGTGCCTGGAGCGAGGCCACCGGGGAGCTGTTTTTT. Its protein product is CAWSEATGELFF.